These T cell receptor beta chains were read from a single sample in a study of T cells after yellow fever vaccination. TCRdb re-called the 5' RACE reads through MiXCR, storing one row per CDR3 protein. The data contain some 100,000 distinct CDR3 sequences, more than 5.5% of them singletons. The source was CD4+ T cells sorted from PBMCs, collected 35 to 50 days after the first yellow fever vaccination. The receptors come from a man younger than 35 who received the YFV17D yellow fever vaccine. The CDR3 runs from the conserved cysteine through the conserved F or W. A D gene is named only where the DNA matches it firmly. Some rows have no size entry. The others give once, few or many, or a class for an expanded clone.

CDR3 DNA: TGCAGCGTTACCCTAGCGGGGGGGCCCAATGAGCAGTTCTTC
CDR3 protein: CSVTLAGGPNEQFF
D gene: TRBD2
J gene: TRBJ2-1
V gene: TRBV29-1
clone size: many

CDR3 DNA: TGTGCCAGCAGTCGCCGGGAGGGGAGCGATACGCAGTATTTT
CDR3 protein: CASSRREGSDTQYF
D gene: TRBD2
J gene: TRBJ2-3
V gene: TRBV6-5
clone size: many

CDR3 DNA: TGTGCCAGCAGCTTAGAGGGGGTCAATGAGCAGTTCTTC
CDR3 protein: CASSLEGVNEQFF
D gene: NA
J gene: TRBJ2-1
V gene: TRBV7-2
clone size: many

CDR3 DNA: TGTGCCAGCAGCTTAATAGCCCTAGCCAGGAATGAGCAGTTCTTC
CDR3 protein: CASSLIALARNEQFF
D gene: NA
J gene: TRBJ2-1
V gene: TRBV7-3
clone size: many

CDR3 DNA: TGTGCCAGTAGTATTCTGGGGTCTGTAGAGACCCAGTACTTC
CDR3 protein: CASSILGSVETQYF
D gene: NA
J gene: TRBJ2-5
V gene: TRBV19
clone size: many

CDR3 DNA: TGTGCCAGCAGTGACAGGGGAAACGACTATGGCTACACCTTC
CDR3 protein: CASSDRGNDYGYTF
D gene: NA
J gene: TRBJ1-2
V gene: TRBV6-1
clone size: many

CDR3 DNA: TGTGCCCCTGCGGGGGAGCAGTTCTTC
CDR3 protein: CAPAGEQFF
D gene: NA
J gene: TRBJ2-1
V gene: TRBV7-3
clone size: many

CDR3 DNA: TGTGCCAGCAGTTTAGCCGGTAGCTACACCGGGGAGCTGTTTTTT
CDR3 protein: CASSLAGSYTGELFF
D gene: NA
J gene: TRBJ2-2
V gene: TRBV28
clone size: many

CDR3 DNA: TGTGCCAGCAGCTTCGGTGGCCCTAACACCGGGGAGCTGTTTTTT
CDR3 protein: CASSFGGPNTGELFF
D gene: NA
J gene: TRBJ2-2
V gene: TRBV7-2
clone size: many

CDR3 DNA: TGTGCCAGCAGTAAACGGGGCAGAGATTCACCCCTCCACTTT
CDR3 protein: CASSKRGRDSPLHF
D gene: NA
J gene: TRBJ1-6
V gene: TRBV6-5
clone size: many

CDR3 DNA: TGTGCCAGCAGCGCGCCGGGCCGCAGAGATACGCAGTATTTT
CDR3 protein: CASSAPGRRDTQYF
D gene: NA
J gene: TRBJ2-3
V gene: TRBV7-9
clone size: many

CDR3 DNA: TGCGCCAGCAGCTTGTTGCGAGGGGGAAGTGAAAAACTGTTTTTT
CDR3 protein: CASSLLRGGSEKLFF
D gene: NA
J gene: TRBJ1-4
V gene: TRBV5-1
clone size: many

CDR3 DNA: TGCGCCAGCAGCCAAGTGGGGGGGCGCCTCGGACAGGGGAAAACCGGGGAGCTGTTTTTT
CDR3 protein: CASSQVGGRLGQGKTGELFF
D gene: TRBD1
J gene: TRBJ2-2
V gene: TRBV4-3
clone size: NA

CDR3 DNA: TGTGCCAGCAGCTTGCCCAGGCCCGGGACTAGCGGGGATCTAAGCACAGATACGCAGTATTTT
CDR3 protein: CASSLPRPGTSGDLSTDTQYF
D gene: TRBD2
J gene: TRBJ2-3
V gene: TRBV5-4
clone size: many

CDR3 DNA: TGTGCCAGCAGTTGGACAGGGGACTCCTACAATGAGCAGTTCTTC
CDR3 protein: CASSWTGDSYNEQFF
D gene: TRBD1
J gene: TRBJ2-1
V gene: TRBV27
clone size: many

CDR3 DNA: TGTGCCAGCTTCGCGAGCGACTCCTACGAGCAGTACTTC
CDR3 protein: CASFASDSYEQYF
D gene: NA
J gene: TRBJ2-7
V gene: TRBV10-3
clone size: many

CDR3 DNA: TGTGCCACCAGTGATCGGGGGGCCGCGTACAATGAGCAGTTCTTC
CDR3 protein: CATSDRGAAYNEQFF
D gene: NA
J gene: TRBJ2-1
V gene: TRBV24-1
clone size: many

CDR3 DNA: TGTGCCAGCAGCTTACATGAATTGGAAAAACTGTTTTTT
CDR3 protein: CASSLHELEKLFF
D gene: NA
J gene: TRBJ1-4
V gene: TRBV7-6
clone size: many

CDR3 DNA: TGTGCCAGCAGTTACAGTCTCGTCACAGATACGCAGTATTTT
CDR3 protein: CASSYSLVTDTQYF
D gene: NA
J gene: TRBJ2-3
V gene: TRBV6-5
clone size: few

CDR3 DNA: TGTGCCAGCAGCCAAGCTCCAGGCAGCACAGATACGCAGTATTTT
CDR3 protein: CASSQAPGSTDTQYF
D gene: NA
J gene: TRBJ2-3
V gene: TRBV3-1
clone size: many

CDR3 DNA: TGCGCCAGCGGACCTGACAGGACGAACACTGAAGCTTTCTTT
CDR3 protein: CASGPDRTNTEAFF
D gene: NA
J gene: TRBJ1-1
V gene: TRBV5-1
clone size: many

CDR3 DNA: TGCAGTGCGGGTAGCGGGGGACCTTCAGATACGCAGTATTTT
CDR3 protein: CSAGSGGPSDTQYF
D gene: TRBD2
J gene: TRBJ2-3
V gene: TRBV20-1
clone size: many

CDR3 DNA: TGCGCCAGCAGCCAGACGACAGGGAGGACTGAAGCTTTCTTT
CDR3 protein: CASSQTTGRTEAFF
D gene: TRBD1
J gene: TRBJ1-1
V gene: TRBV4-3
clone size: NA

CDR3 DNA: TGTGCCAGCAGAACCGGGACAAACTATGGCTACACCTTC
CDR3 protein: CASRTGTNYGYTF
D gene: NA
J gene: TRBJ1-2
V gene: TRBV28
clone size: many

CDR3 DNA: TGTGCCAGCTTCTCCCCGGGGGGGGGGACGAACACCGGGGAGCTGTTTTTT
CDR3 protein: CASFSPGGGTNTGELFF
D gene: TRBD2
J gene: TRBJ2-2
V gene: TRBV27
clone size: many

CDR3 DNA: TGTGCCAGCAGCTTAGGGGTCCGCAGCACAGATACGCAGTATTTT
CDR3 protein: CASSLGVRSTDTQYF
D gene: NA
J gene: TRBJ2-3
V gene: TRBV13
clone size: few

CDR3 DNA: TGTGCCAGCAGCGTTTATAATCAGCCCCAGCATTTT
CDR3 protein: CASSVYNQPQHF
D gene: NA
J gene: TRBJ1-5
V gene: TRBV7-9
clone size: NA

CDR3 DNA: TGTGCCAGCAGTTTATCTCAATCAGATACGCAGTATTTT
CDR3 protein: CASSLSQSDTQYF
D gene: NA
J gene: TRBJ2-3
V gene: TRBV12-3/TRBV12-4
clone size: many

CDR3 DNA: TGTGCCAGCAGTGTTGGGCGGAGCGGGGGGGCGTCCGAGCAGTACTTC
CDR3 protein: CASSVGRSGGASEQYF
D gene: TRBD2
J gene: TRBJ2-7
V gene: TRBV6-1
clone size: many

CDR3 DNA: TGTGCCAGCAGCTACGCTAAACGCACAGATACGCAGTATTTT
CDR3 protein: CASSYAKRTDTQYF
D gene: NA
J gene: TRBJ2-3
V gene: TRBV6-5
clone size: many

CDR3 DNA: TGTGCCAGCAGTGAAGGGGGTCTACAGGAGACCCAGTACTTC
CDR3 protein: CASSEGGLQETQYF
D gene: NA
J gene: TRBJ2-5
V gene: TRBV2
clone size: many

CDR3 DNA: TGTGCCAGCAGCGCAACAGGGAAAGATCAGCCCCAGCATTTT
CDR3 protein: CASSATGKDQPQHF
D gene: NA
J gene: TRBJ1-5
V gene: TRBV9
clone size: many

CDR3 DNA: TGCGCCAGCAGCTTCGACAGGGGCAATCAGCCCCAGCATTTT
CDR3 protein: CASSFDRGNQPQHF
D gene: TRBD1
J gene: TRBJ1-5
V gene: TRBV5-1
clone size: many

CDR3 DNA: TGTGCCAGCAGCTCCTCGACCGGGACAGGGTATGGCGGGGAGCTGTTTTTT
CDR3 protein: CASSSSTGTGYGGELFF
D gene: TRBD1
J gene: TRBJ2-2
V gene: TRBV3-1
clone size: many

CDR3 DNA: TGTGCCAGCAGGGCCGGGACAGGGACTGAAGCTTTCTTT
CDR3 protein: CASRAGTGTEAFF
D gene: TRBD1
J gene: TRBJ1-1
V gene: TRBV2
clone size: many

CDR3 DNA: TGCGCCAGCAGTGAAGGGACAGGCTCCTACGAGCAGTACTTC
CDR3 protein: CASSEGTGSYEQYF
D gene: TRBD1
J gene: TRBJ2-7
V gene: TRBV10-1
clone size: many

CDR3 DNA: TGCGCCAGCAGCTTGGCTACAGGGGCGGATGAGCAGTTCTTC
CDR3 protein: CASSLATGADEQFF
D gene: TRBD1
J gene: TRBJ2-1
V gene: TRBV5-1
clone size: few

CDR3 DNA: TGCGCCAGCAGACGTGGACAGTCAACTTATGGCTACACCTTC
CDR3 protein: CASRRGQSTYGYTF
D gene: NA
J gene: TRBJ1-2
V gene: TRBV5-1
clone size: many

CDR3 DNA: TGTGCCAGCAGCGTCGGGCCCCAAGGCGGAGATACGCAGTATTTT
CDR3 protein: CASSVGPQGGDTQYF
D gene: NA
J gene: TRBJ2-3
V gene: TRBV9
clone size: many

CDR3 DNA: TGTGCCAGCAGCCCATACACCAAGTGGCAGTATTTT
CDR3 protein: CASSPYTKWQYF
D gene: NA
J gene: TRBJ2-3
V gene: TRBV7-2
clone size: many

CDR3 DNA: TGTGCCAGCACCGTGGGCCCCAATGACATTCAGTACTTC
CDR3 protein: CASTVGPNDIQYF
D gene: NA
J gene: TRBJ2-4
V gene: TRBV2
clone size: many

CDR3 DNA: TGCAGCGCCGGACAGGGGGCTAGCACAGATACGCAGTATTTT
CDR3 protein: CSAGQGASTDTQYF
D gene: TRBD1
J gene: TRBJ2-3
V gene: TRBV29-1
clone size: many

CDR3 DNA: TGTGCCAGCAGTTTTATATACAATGAGCAGTTCTTC
CDR3 protein: CASSFIYNEQFF
D gene: NA
J gene: TRBJ2-1
V gene: TRBV12-3/TRBV12-4
clone size: few

CDR3 DNA: TGTGCCAGCAGTGAATTGGGGTTCTATAATTCACCCCTCCACTTT
CDR3 protein: CASSELGFYNSPLHF
D gene: NA
J gene: TRBJ1-6
V gene: TRBV6-1
clone size: many

CDR3 DNA: TGTGCCAGCAGCTCGCTACAGGGTAGCACAGATACGCAGTATTTT
CDR3 protein: CASSSLQGSTDTQYF
D gene: NA
J gene: TRBJ2-3
V gene: TRBV7-2
clone size: many